This TCR beta chain was recorded in a study of early T cells in non-severe SARS-CoV-2 infection. Study-level background: Sequenced bulk RNA came from whole blood that was unsorted, and chains were unpaired. Broader study findings: Database matching using VDJdb favored anti-spike CD8 responses, with private and CD4 specificities left missing.

This clonotype occurred a few times. Its antigen is not known. An end of the junction differs from the germline gene, which may be a read error. Unique molecular identifiers tagged individual cDNA molecules. One entry per CDR3 protein results from TCRdb running MiXCR on the 5' RACE reads. The sample records around 70,000 distinct CDR3 sequences, about 12% being singletons. Sequencing used whole blood. The clonotype originates from an adult who was a healthcare worker with PCR-confirmed SARS-CoV-2 infection or an uninfected control (not recorded which).

CDR3 sequence: CASSPVVAGGFEQYF. The CDR3, as DNA: TGTGCCAGCAGCCCCGTCGTCGCGGGAGGGTTCGAGCAGTATTTC. This chain joins TRBV7-6 and TRBJ2-7; TRBD2 matches at 9 bases. The CDR3 length is 15 residues. Germline assignment: CDR1 SGHVS and CDR2 FNYEAQ.